Presented here are 25 T cell receptor beta chains from one specimen sequenced in a study of blood T cell repertoires in COVID-19 (dated by TCRdb to between 2020 and 2021). Library method: the immunoSEQ multiplex PCR assay. TCRdb mirrors the immuneACCESS table, restricted to in-frame sequences. Some clones are absent from its copies; in checked studies, under half trace to an unresolved V gene, and the reason for the others is unknown. Within this sample are approximately 500,000 clones, with 70% to 90% of them counted one time only. The ten largest clones take up roughly 3.1% of the sample. The specimen sequenced was peripheral blood. These receptors came from a human donor in a cohort sampled during active COVID-19.

The chain joins TRBV3-1 (or the pseudogene TRBV3-2) to TRBJ1-1; D gene uncertain. The CDR3 sequence is 15 residues long. Germline V gives CDR1 LGHDT, CDR2 YNNKEL (reference sequence). V lost 4 bases, J lost 5 bases, and 17 bases lay in between. The CDR3 DNA sequence: TGTGCCAGCAGCCTTCTGGCTTCCCCGGGGACTGAAGCTTTCTTT. Its translation: CASSLLASPGTEAFF.

The V call is TRBV7-2, the J call TRBJ2-3, with 7 bases identical to TRBD2. Germline V gene sequence: CDR1 SGHTA, CDR2 FQGNSA. The CDR3 is 13 residues long. V was pared by 7 bases and J by 5 bases, with 6 bases of the junction left unmatched. This chain's CDR3 is CASNRAGVDTQYF. CDR3 sequence (DNA): TGTGCCAGCAATCGGGCGGGAGTAGATACGCAGTATTTT.

V usage is TRBV7-8 and J usage is TRBJ1-1; weak D call: TRBD1 (5 bases). CDR3 length: 13 residues. Germline V gene sequence: CDR1 SGHVS, CDR2 FQNEAQ. Trimming took 1 base from V and 6 from J, leaving 9 bases between them. For the CDR3, the DNA is TGTGCCAGCAGCTTAGTAGGGGAAGCTGAAGCTTTCTTT. Translation gives CASSLVGEAEAFF.

This clone showed up just a few times. V is TRBV18 and J is TRBJ1-1; D not certain. V lost 6 bases and J lost 10, with 15 bases in between. Germline CDR1 reads KGHSH; CDR2 reads LQKENI. The CDR3 runs to 12 residues. CDR3: CASSPRGGGAFF. CDR3 coding DNA: TGTGCCAGCTCCCCCCGGGGAGGCGGAGCTTTCTTT.

This sequence joins TRBV3-1 (or the pseudogene TRBV3-2) and TRBJ2-6; TRBD1 matches 12 bases. This CDR3 comprises 20 residues. J was trimmed by 1 base and V by 4 bases; bases with no gene match: 11. The germline CDR1 and CDR2 sequences are LGHDT and YNNKEL (reference sequence). CDR3 amino acids: CASSLLGPGQGASGANVLTF. In DNA, the CDR3 is TGTGCCAGCAGCCTTCTGGGACCGGGACAGGGGGCTTCTGGGGCCAACGTCCTGACTTTC.

The CDR3 bases are TGTGCCAGCAGGATGGACAGTAGCTCTGGAAACACCATATATTTT. Translating gives CASRMDSSSGNTIYF. The chain combines TRBV7-2 with TRBJ1-3; a possible D gene is TRBD1 (6 bases). This CDR3 is 15 amino acids long. Germline CDR1 and CDR2: SGHTA and FQGNSA. V shed 6 bases and J shed 0 bases, with 12 bases lying between them.

The J gene is TRBJ1-2, the V gene TRBV4-1; 7 positions agree with TRBD1. Trimming removed 1 base from V and 0 bases from J; junction bases left unmatched: 8. The CDR3 has 17 amino acids. From germline, CDR1 is MGHRA and CDR2 YSYEKL. CDR3 nucleotides: TGCGCCAGCAGCCAAGGCGAGGGACAGTCTTCTAACTATGGCTACACCTTC. It translates to CASSQGEGQSSNYGYTF.

The rearrangement uses TRBV7-2 and TRBJ2-5; the match to TRBD1 covers 7 bases. V was clipped by 5 bases and J by 2 bases; unmatched bases: 2. The germline gives CDR1 SGHTA, CDR2 FQGNSA. The CDR3 has 13 amino acids. The CDR3 reads CASSGTVQETQYF. CDR3 sequence (DNA): TGTGCCAGCAGCGGGACAGTTCAAGAGACCCAGTACTTC.

The rearrangement joins TRBV11-2 to TRBJ2-7, with TRBD2 matching 9 bases. Per the germline V gene, CDR1 is SGHAT and CDR2 is FQNNGV. Trimming took 0 bases from V and 6 from J; bases not matched to a gene: 21. The CDR3 runs 20 residues. CDR3 loop: CASSLEPYRLAGRGRGEQYF. The CDR3 bases are TGTGCCAGCAGCTTAGAACCCTACCGGCTAGCGGGGAGAGGAAGGGGCGAGCAGTACTTC.

The V gene is TRBV28, the J gene TRBJ1-6, with TRBD1 matching 9 bases. Losses at the gene ends were 6 bases for V and 4 bases for J; bases not matched to a gene: 1. The CDR3 is 14 residues long. Germline CDR1 is MDHEN and CDR2 is SYDVKM. The CDR3 here is CASRTGGYNSPLHF. CDR3 nucleotides: TGTGCCAGCAGGACAGGGGGGTATAATTCACCCCTCCACTTT.

This chain joins TRBV6-5 and TRBJ1-1; 7 nucleotides align to TRBD1. The CDR3 runs 14 residues. The V segment lost 7 bases and the J segment 3 bases; nucleotides outside the gene matches: 8. The V gene's germline CDR1 is MNHEY and CDR2 SVGAGI. The CDR3 sequence is CASNGFRGDTEAFF. CDR3 DNA sequence: TGTGCCAGCAATGGTTTCAGGGGGGACACTGAAGCTTTCTTT.

V and J are TRBV7-3 and TRBJ2-7, with 14 bases fitting TRBD2. The CDR3 spans 16 residues. J was trimmed by 2 bases and V by 4 bases; bases with no gene match: 4. The germline gives CDR1 SGHTA, CDR2 FQGTGA. The CDR3 is CASSSLTSGRAYEQYF. The DNA of the CDR3 is TGTGCCAGCAGCTCCTTGACTAGCGGGAGGGCCTACGAGCAGTACTTC.

V is TRBV28 and J is TRBJ1-3, with D perhaps TRBD1 (5 bases). The CDR3 extends over 13 amino acids. The germline CDR1 and CDR2 sequences are MDHEN and SYDVKM. Deletions cut 7 bases from V and 1 base from J, with 8 bases between. In nucleotides, the CDR3 is TGTGCCAGCATGGACATTTCTGGAAACACCATATATTTT. Protein: CASMDISGNTIYF.

This chain connects TRBV19 to TRBJ2-7; weak D call: TRBD2 (6 bases). The CDR3 spans 15 residues. Germline V gene lookup returns CDR1 LNHDA and CDR2 SQIVND (reference sequence). V was trimmed by 2 bases and J by 0 bases, leaving 11 bases between them. The CDR3 region is CASSISAGSSYEQYF. CDR3 DNA sequence: TGTGCCAGTAGTATATCGGCGGGAAGCTCCTACGAGCAGTACTTC.

The chain recombines TRBV12-5 with TRBJ1-1; D gene ambiguous. Germline V CDR1 and CDR2: LGHNT, FRNRAP. V was shortened by 10 bases and J by 0 bases, with 12 bases between the two germline ends. CDR3 length equals 13 residues. The CDR3 loop reads CATEFFMNTEAFF. CDR3 nucleotide sequence: TGTGCTACTGAGTTCTTCATGAACACTGAAGCTTTCTTT.

The gene calls are TRBV6-5 and TRBJ2-5; D gene unclear. The CDR3 extends over 11 amino acids. V lost 6 bases and J lost 4, with 6 bases in between. Germline assignment: CDR1 MNHEY and CDR2 SVGAGI. The CDR3, as DNA: TGTGCCAGCAGGCGGTTAGAGACCCAGTACTTC. Encoded protein: CASRRLETQYF.

The chain employs TRBV6-5 and TRBJ1-5; 7 bases line up with TRBD1. CDR1 and CDR2 from the germline V gene are MNHEY and SVGAGI. The CDR3 extends over 15 amino acids. V trimming: 6 bases; J trimming: 4 bases; junction bases outside the gene matches: 9. CDR3 DNA sequence: TGTGCCAGCAGAAGAGACAGGGCGACAAATCAGCCCCAGCATTTT. Translating gives CASRRDRATNQPQHF.

The rearrangement uses TRBV11-1 and TRBJ2-7, with D perhaps matching TRBD2 (5 bases). The V end lost 0 bases, the J end lost 2 bases, and 8 bases lay between the germline ends. The CDR3 length is 14 residues. Germline loops: CDR1 SGHAT, CDR2 FQDESV (reference sequence). CDR3 nucleotides: TGTGCCAGCAGCTTAGCGGGAGAGACCTACGAGCAGTACTTC. It translates to CASSLAGETYEQYF.

The chain joins TRBV18 to TRBJ1-5; 10 bases are shared with TRBD1. This CDR3 has 15 amino acids. Germline V gene data show CDR1 as KGHSH and CDR2 as LQKENI. V shed 2 bases and J 7 bases; nucleotides not matched to a gene: 5. The CDR3 reads CASSPGTGEGQPQHF. The DNA of the CDR3 is TGTGCCAGCTCACCAGGGACAGGGGAAGGCCAGCCCCAGCATTTT. Combining the CDR3 with reference TRBV18 and TRBJ1-5 gives the whole variable domain NAGVMQNPRHLVRRRGQEARLRCSPMKGHSHVYWYRQLPEEGLKFMVYLQKENIIDESGMPKERFSAEFPKEGPSILRIQQVVRGDSAAYFCASSPGTGEGQPQHFGDGTRLSIL.

The chain uses TRBV11-1 and TRBJ1-2; tentative D call: TRBD1 (6 bases). V lost 5 bases and J lost 5, with 15 bases in between. Looked up from germline, CDR1 is SGHAT and CDR2 is FQDESV (reference sequence). CDR3 size: 14 residues. The CDR3 loop reads CASSPGGGRYGYTF. CDR3 nucleotide sequence: TGTGCCAGCAGCCCGGGAGGGGGAAGATATGGCTACACCTTC.

The V and J genes are TRBV20-1 and TRBJ2-1, with 7 bases aligning to TRBD2. Germline CDR1 reads DFQATT; CDR2 reads SNEGSKA (reference sequence). The CDR3 runs to 15 residues. The trim removed 3 bases at V and 0 bases at J, leaving 5 bases unmatched. The CDR3 DNA sequence: TGCAGTGCTAGTTCTAGCGGTACCTCCTACAATGAGCAGTTCTTC. The encoded protein is CSASSSGTSYNEQFF.

The chain uses TRBV19 and TRBJ2-2; possibly TRBD2 for D (6 bases). Trimming left V 4 bases short and J 5 bases short, with 14 bases between. The CDR3 contains 15 residues. Germline V gene data show CDR1 as LNHDA and CDR2 as SQIVND (reference sequence). In DNA, the CDR3 is TGTGCCAGTAGTACTCGGGGGATAAGGACCGGGGAGCTGTTTTTT. Translated: CASSTRGIRTGELFF. Filled out from reference TRBV19 and TRBJ2-2, the complete variable domain reads DGGITQSPKYLFRKEGQNVTLSCEQNLNHDAMYWYRQDPGQGLRLIYYSQIVNDFQKGDIAEGYSVSREKKESFPLTVTSAQKNPTAFYLCASSTRGIRTGELFFGEGSRLTVL.

The V gene is TRBV25-1, the J gene TRBJ1-2, with TRBD1 matching 7 bases. J lost 2 bases, V lost 10 bases, and 13 bases had no gene match. The CDR3 has 15 residues. CDR1 MGHDK and CDR2 SYGVNS come from the germline V gene. The CDR3: CANSSSGTANYGYTF. The CDR3 DNA reads TGTGCCAACTCTAGTTCTGGGACAGCCAACTATGGCTACACCTTC.

CDR3 bases: TGTGCCAGCAGTTTGTCAGGGGAAGAGACCCAGTACTTC. It codes for CASSLSGEETQYF. This chain uses TRBV28 with TRBJ2-5, with a possible D match to TRBD1 (6 bases). Germline loops: CDR1 MDHEN, CDR2 SYDVKM. Trimming took 3 bases from V and 3 from J, leaving 8 bases between them. The CDR3 spans 13 residues.

This chain links TRBV25-1 with TRBJ1-2; 7 positions match TRBD1. The CDR3 has 14 residues. Germline loops: CDR1 MGHDK, CDR2 SYGVNS. The V gene end was trimmed by 5 bases and the J gene end by 7 bases; junction bases not matched to a gene: 10. CDR3 protein: CASSPARPGGGYTF. CDR3 sequence (DNA): TGTGCCAGCAGTCCTGCCCGGCCAGGGGGTGGCTACACCTTC.